This TCR beta chain was recovered during a study of cytomegalovirus exposure and HLA in healthy donors (dated by TCRdb to the late 2010s). Background on the whole study: An earlier analysis of several hundred of the donors reported more than 250 Gb of sequence data and about 100 million unique TCR beta sequences from around 200 million T cells. The genetic ancestry cluster associated with self-reported Caucasian donors included around four fifths of the 398 genotyped donors. The study was designed to test whether signatures of past pathogen exposure could be identified by cataloging public T cell receptors. Rather than drawing on any new phenotypic data, the later analysis identified candidate immune exposures from TCR beta sequences and the way those sequences occurred across donors. The number of typed donors differed by locus: roughly 629-640 for A, B, C, DRB1 and DQB1; 522 for DQA1; some 610 for DPA1; and roughly 490 for DPB1. Class I and class II HLA loci were covered by the typing at four-digit resolution. Roughly 5 DR-DQ haplotypes were handled as single units for association and clustering because linkage in the cohort was strong. Every discovery cohort repertoire had been produced on one sequencing platform. High-throughput TCR immunosequencing, statistical association of individual TCRs with disease status, and machine learning were combined to predict cytomegalovirus infection status. A later genetic analysis used genome-wide SNP genotypes for about three fifths of the 666 donors, treating that subset as a discovery cohort. In a later analysis, previously published TCR beta repertoires from 600 to 850 donors were re-analyzed and high-resolution HLA genotyping was added so that TCR occurrence patterns could be studied. An earlier analysis of around 580 of the donors used high-throughput TCR beta sequencing to judge whether each TCR beta V gene segment behaved as functional or pseudogenic. Donor age, sex, ethnicity and CMV serostatus were collected together with the repertoire data. Approximately 310 gigabases of sequencing data and around 90 million unique TCR sequences made up an early release that covered 500 to 650 HLA-typed donors. Across around 400 genotyped donors of the cohort, an average of approximately 200,000 unique TCR beta nucleotide sequences per donor were sequenced, and roughly 20% of those sequences were non-productive. Along with the approximately 700-subject first cohort, a separate validation cohort of over a hundred different subjects was used. The T cell repertoires of around 730 subjects were profiled by immunosequencing and related to cytomegalovirus serostatus. What the study reported, not specific to this receptor: Correlated functional status among segregating V segments might be attributable to linkage disequilibrium, but an unknown experimental factor could not be ruled out. At a false discovery rate of 0.05, a later analysis linked 16,951 TCR beta sequences to specific HLA alleles. Some IMGT-functional V segments, including TRBV6-2 and TRBV6-3, could not be told apart with the 87-base-pair reads, so those segments were excluded. A group of highly shared sequence variants was considered likely to be a technical artifact of the sequencing pipeline. Strong co-occurrence of HLA alleles, especially DR and DQ, made assigning TCR associations to individual alleles difficult. An earlier analysis of approximately 540 of the donors showed that most TCR beta V segments appeared in productive rearrangements either about 87% or about 30% of the time, which broadly matched IMGT annotations. According to a later genetic analysis, donors in an Asian-associated ancestry cluster had fewer N-insertions in productive TCRs than the approximately 690-donor mean. The classifier was reported to diagnose cytomegalovirus status with high specificity and sensitivity in both the original and validation cohorts. Across donors, most TCR sequences were observed very rarely, whereas some public TCRs were present in many individuals. The only immune exposure information available for the cohort was CMV serostatus. Several of the top co-occurrence clusters appeared to be linked to parvovirus B19, influenza, CMV and Epstein-Barr virus, according to a later analysis. A later analysis found that most CMV-associated TCR beta chains appeared HLA-restricted, with HLA associations seemingly driven largely by CMV exposure. In vitro tests confirmed that three of the cytomegalovirus-associated TCR beta chains recognize cytomegalovirus antigens. In the study, approximately 160 TCR beta chains were listed as associated with cytomegalovirus. Because counts were too low, about 18 rarely observed V segments, including chromosome 9 orphons, were left out of the earlier analysis of some 640 of the donors. Compared with equally common non-associated chains, HLA-associated TCR beta chains in a later analysis were more clonally expanded and had lower generation probabilities. A further reported finding was that TCR beta sequences accurately predicted the HLA-A and HLA-B alleles for most subjects in the first cohort. An association between a missense DCLRE1C variant and V-gene and J-gene trimming of TCR beta chains was found in a later genetic analysis and replicated in an independent cohort. Only TCR beta chains were sequenced in this cohort, and the absence of alpha or paired-chain data limited detectable features. Presence/absence analyses assumed roughly uniform sequencing depth across donors, an assumption that may not hold. In a later analysis, TCR association rates were found to vary across HLA loci, with the most associated TCRs seen for DRB1 alleles and the fewest for HLA-C alleles. HLA typing was unavailable for some donors at each locus, so association tests used only the typed subset. According to the authors, the approach could potentially be generalized to other disease states and immunological phenotypes.

CDR1 and CDR2, looked up from the germline V gene (reference sequence), are LNHNV and YYDKDF. Taken from cysteine to phenylalanine, the CDR3 has 14 residues. Just CDR3 DNA is preserved here, 42 bases in frame from base 1. V is cut by 4 bases and J by 0 bases, and the space between the germline ends is 10 bases. The method was the immunoSEQ multiplex PCR assay. A mixture of 60 forward primers for TCR Vbeta segments and 13 reverse primers for TCR Jbeta segments was used in the multiplex PCR. The CDR3 region of rearranged TCR beta genes was amplified from genomic DNA with a multiplex PCR assay. The Illumina HiSeq System was used to sequence the amplified TCR beta libraries as 87-base-pair reads. For the original study's pipeline: In a later analysis, tens of millions of unique TCR beta chains were counted across the roughly 700 repertoires, and approximately 9.9 million of these chains were shared by at least two donors. Raw reads were error-corrected and collapsed into unique sequences by a nearest-neighbor algorithm in which closely related sequences were merged to remove PCR and sequencing errors. CDR3 sequences were aligned to IMGT reference sequences to assign V, D and J gene segments. Each retained sequence needed at least a six-nucleotide match to both a V gene segment and a J gene segment. A rearrangement was called productive if the CDR3 had no stop codons and remained in frame with V and J, and every other rearrangement was called non-productive. Following IMGT convention, CDR3 was defined as the stretch from the second conserved V-encoded cysteine to the conserved J-encoded phenylalanine. Sequences without an unambiguous match to a single V gene segment were excluded from the earlier analysis of 450 to 750 of the donors. An earlier analysis of a few hundred of the donors called V segments functional above 56.7% productive rearrangements and segregating when the between-donor standard deviation exceeded 5%. A statistical classification framework was developed to diagnose cytomegalovirus status using the catalog of TCR beta chain sequences. A later analysis assigned V and J genes by comparing TCR nucleotide sequences with IMGT/GENE-DB human TR gene sequences. Using the TCRdist pipeline, a later analysis assigned CDR3 sequences along with most-parsimonious VDJ recombination scenarios. A later analysis defined each TCR beta chain by its CDR3 amino acid sequence plus V-gene family, and excluded reads lacking a unique V-gene family. A later analysis removed roughly 590 highly shared, low-generation-probability nucleotide sequences to deal with suspected cross-contamination and a sequencing artifact. A later analysis calculated a clonal expansion index for each public chain from normalized within-repertoire ranks of inferred template counts. In a later analysis, generation probabilities were computed with a VDJ recombination model fitted to out-of-frame rearrangements, and the resulting probabilities were checked against IGoR. In a later analysis, TCR-TCR, TCR-HLA and TCR-CMV co-occurrence was scored with hypergeometric tests, and a repertoire-size bias correction was applied to TCR pairs. False discovery rates were estimated in a later analysis by permuting HLA or CMV assignments 20 times. A later analysis grouped co-occurring TCRs with DBSCAN, adding TCRdist sequence similarity when clustering within HLA-allele-positive subsets. Co-occurrence clustering excluded repertoires with fewer than 30,000 or more than 120,000 public chains, plus five with anomalous nucleotide sharing. As stored in TCRdb, this immuneACCESS dataset retains in-frame rearrangements with V and J assigned. A fraction of the clones does not appear; measured against another copy, unresolved V genes explain less than half of the discrepancy, and the remainder lacks a known reason. The DNA was the basis for D and trimming; V, J and clone size are from that table. In this sample the table shows approximately 150,000 clones, less than 85% of which occur a single time. The top ten clones comprise around 4.9% of the sample.

The cohort comprised hundreds of healthy bone marrow donors. Cohort members were all nominally healthy when sampled, although unrecorded immune exposures were likely present. The donor tested CMV seronegative, placing the donor among the 352 seronegative members of the cohort. A peripheral blood sample was provided by each donor, and peripheral blood mononuclear cells were used for TCR beta sequencing. The Qiagen DNeasy Blood Extraction Kit was used to extract genomic DNA from the blood cell samples. To note about this clone: The target of this receptor is not known. No clone much larger than this one lies a single base away; base qualities are absent.

The specimen sequenced was PBMCs. The rearrangement joined TRBV15 to TRBJ2-7, with a tentative D gene TRBD2 over 5 matching bases. The TCR originated in a man younger than 35 in good health and CMV-seronegative. For the CDR3, the sequence is CATSKGLNSYEQYF. The sequenced DNA: TGTGCCACCAGCAAAGGACTGAACTCCTACGAGCAGTACTTC.